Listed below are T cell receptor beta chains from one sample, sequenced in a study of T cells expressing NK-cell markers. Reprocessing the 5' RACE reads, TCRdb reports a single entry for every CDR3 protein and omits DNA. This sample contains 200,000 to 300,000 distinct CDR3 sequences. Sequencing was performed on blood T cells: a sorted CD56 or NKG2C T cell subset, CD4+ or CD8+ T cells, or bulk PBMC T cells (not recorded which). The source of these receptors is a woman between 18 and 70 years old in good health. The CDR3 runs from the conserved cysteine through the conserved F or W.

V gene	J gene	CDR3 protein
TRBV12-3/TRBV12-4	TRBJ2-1	CATHRAHPTSYNEQFF
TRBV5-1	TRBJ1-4	CASSFSAGEEKLFF
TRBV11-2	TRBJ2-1	CASSNAGGYQKFF
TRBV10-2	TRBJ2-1	CASTRGMNEQFF
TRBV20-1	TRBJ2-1	CSASSAGGRSYNEQFF
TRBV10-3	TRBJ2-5	CAIGEDRDGKTQYF
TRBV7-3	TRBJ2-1	CASSRTAGSVNNEQFF
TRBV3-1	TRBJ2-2	CASSQMRLASGELFF
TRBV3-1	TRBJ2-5	CASSQSPTRGGQETQYF
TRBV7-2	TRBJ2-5	CASRRQGLEGETQYF
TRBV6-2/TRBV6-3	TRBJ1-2	CASSSPGTGNYGYTF
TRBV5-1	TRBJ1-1	CASSPRQFTLNTEAFF
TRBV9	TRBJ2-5	CASSVGGGAGETQYF
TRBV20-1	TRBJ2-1	CSAREYSLGGNEQFF
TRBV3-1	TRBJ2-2	CASSRDEVVGELFF
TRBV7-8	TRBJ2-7	CASSSLLVLYYEQYF
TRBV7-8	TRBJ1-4	CASRRGSLGANEKLFF
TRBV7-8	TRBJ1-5	CACSSQHENQPQHF
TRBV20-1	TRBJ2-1	CSASGDVYNEQFF
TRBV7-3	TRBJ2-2	CASSSPGFSDTGELFF
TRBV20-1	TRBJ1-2	CSASEQTPPYGYTF
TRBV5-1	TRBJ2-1	CASSKGLAGGGYNEQFF